A single sample gave rise to the 18 T cell receptor beta chains below, sequenced in a study of radiation and T cells in renal cell carcinoma. This table comes from immunoSEQ multiplex PCR, and its TCRdb copy is limited to in-frame clones, with some not included. The top ten clones hold around 21% of a sample with more than 65,000 clones, just over 85% of them seen once. Described time point: blood 2 weeks post-SBRT. Treatment defined: 15 Gy SBRT to primary tumor, nephrectomy 4 weeks later. The material was blood, obtained from a patient whose treatment included radiotherapy and nephrectomy. The receptors here all came from a woman aged 50 to 60 with renal cell carcinoma.

This chain links TRBV5-5 with TRBJ2-1; 7 bases are a match to TRBD2. Germline V gene sequence: CDR1 SGHKS, CDR2 YYEKEE (reference sequence). V lost 5 bases, J lost 0 bases, and 8 bases stayed unmatched. The CDR3 contains 16 residues. In DNA, the CDR3 is TGTGCCAGCAGTTCCCTAGCGGCCAGCTCCTACAATGAGCAGTTCTTC. Its translation is CASSSLAASSYNEQFF. Full variable domain (missing parts from reference TRBV5-5 and TRBJ2-1): DAGVTQSPTHLIKTRGQQVTLRCSPISGHKSVSWYQQVLGQGPQFIFQYYEKEERGRGNFPDRFSARQFPNYSSELNVNALLLGDSALYLCASSSLAASSYNEQFFGPGTRLTVL.

This clone was detected a few times. The gene calls are TRBV2 and TRBJ1-2; D is perhaps TRBD1 (6 bases). Germline V lookup: CDR1 SNHLY, CDR2 FYNNEI. The CDR3 covers 12 residues. V lost 7 bases and J lost 6, with 12 bases in between. This CDR3 is CASIPGTHGYTF. The CDR3 region has the DNA TGTGCCAGCATCCCCGGGACACATGGCTACACCTTC. Drawing the rest from reference TRBV2 and TRBJ1-2, the complete variable domain is EPEVTQTPSHQVTQMGQEVILRCVPISNHLYFYWYRQILGQKVEFLVSFYNNEISEKSEIFDDQFSVERPDGSNFTLKIRSTKLEDSAMYFCASIPGTHGYTFGSGTRLTVV.

The CDR3 nucleotides read TGTGCCAGCAGCGGGGATGGACAGGGGTGGGAAAAACTGTTTTTT. It encodes CASSGDGQGWEKLFF. This chain uses TRBV9 with TRBJ1-4, with TRBD1 matching over 9 bases. The CDR3 is made up of 15 amino acids. The V gene's germline CDR1 is SGDLS and CDR2 YYNGEE. Trimming at V came to 3 bases and at J to 8 bases, leaving 8 bases not matched to a gene.

The rearrangement uses TRBV4-3 and TRBJ1-6; D is unresolved. CDR1 and CDR2 from the germline V gene are LGHNA and YSLEER. The CDR3 extends over 14 amino acids. V gave up 8 bases and J gave up 4 bases, with 12 bases separating them. The CDR3 DNA sequence: TGCGCCAGCCGGAGGGATCGATATAATTCACCCCTCCACTTT. Protein sequence: CASRRDRYNSPLHF.

CDR3 in amino acids: CASSTGLATYNEQFF. The CDR3, as DNA: TGTGCCAGCAGCACGGGACTAGCGACCTACAATGAGCAGTTCTTC. This chain uses TRBV7-2 with TRBJ2-1; 10 nucleotides align to TRBD2. The germline CDR1 and CDR2 sequences are SGHTA and FQGNSA. Trimming took 5 bases from V and 2 from J; bases not matched to a gene: 3. The CDR3 length is 15 residues.

The chain employs TRBV12-5 and TRBJ1-5; 7 positions agree with TRBD1. Germline lookup yields CDR1 LGHNT and CDR2 FRNRAP. This CDR3 contains 15 residues. Germline trimming cut 6 bases from V and 3 bases from J; bases unmatched to any gene: 8. CDR3 DNA: TGTGCTAGTGGGTTGCCCACAGGGGACAATCAGCCCCAGCATTTT. Translated: CASGLPTGDNQPQHF.

V and J are TRBV19 and TRBJ2-7, with D possibly TRBD1 on 6 matching bases. The length of the CDR3 is 14 residues. Germline CDR1 and CDR2: LNHDA and SQIVND (reference sequence). With 5 bases removed from V and 2 bases from J, the gap between germline ends came to 13 bases. The CDR3 DNA follows: TGTGCCAGTAGTGCCGGGGACAAGCCCTACGAGCAGTACTTC. As protein: CASSAGDKPYEQYF.

V is TRBV30 and J is TRBJ2-7, with D possibly being TRBD2 (6 bases). The CDR3 loop spans 12 amino acids. From germline, CDR1 is GTSNPN and CDR2 SVGIG (reference sequence). Trimming took off 1 base at V and 2 bases at J, with 6 bases between the two ends. CDR3 protein: CAWSGGAYEQYF. The CDR3 nucleotides are TGTGCCTGGAGTGGGGGGGCCTACGAGCAGTACTTC.

The gene calls are TRBV5-4 and TRBJ2-1; 12 bases align to TRBD2. The trim removed 4 bases at V and 4 bases at J, leaving 6 bases unmatched. CDR3 length: 16 residues. CDR1 SGHNT and CDR2 YYREEE come from the germline V gene (reference sequence). The CDR3: CASSGPTSGGYNEQFF. Here the CDR3 DNA reads TGTGCCAGCAGCGGACCGACTAGCGGGGGATACAATGAGCAGTTCTTC.

The chain combines TRBV7-2 with TRBJ2-7; 9 bases fit TRBD1. CDR3 length: 14 amino acids. The germline CDR1 and CDR2 sequences are SGHTA and FQGNSA. Losses at the gene ends were 1 base for V and 6 bases for J; bases not matched to a gene: 4. The CDR3 region has the DNA TGTGCCAGCAGCTTAGTCACAGGGGGCGGCGAGCAGTACTTC. Translation: CASSLVTGGGEQYF.

V and J are TRBV4-1 and TRBJ2-3, with D unresolved. V lost 3 bases to trimming and J lost 6 bases, with 4 bases between them. Germline loops: CDR1 MGHRA, CDR2 YSYEKL. This CDR3 spans 11 amino acids. The CDR3 DNA reads TGCGCCAGCAGCCAGGCGGATACGCAGTATTTT. This translates into CASSQADTQYF.

The chain has TRBV15 and TRBJ2-7; 9 bases agree with TRBD1. Germline V gene data show CDR1 as LNHNV and CDR2 as YYDKDF (reference sequence). V lost 5 bases and J lost 5; bases outside the gene matches: 4. This CDR3 is 13 amino acids long. DNA of the CDR3: TGTGCCACCAGCGTACAGGGGGCGAACGAGCAGTACTTC. Residues: CATSVQGANEQYF.

The chain combines TRBV5-1 with TRBJ1-1; a possible D gene is TRBD1 (5 bases). V gave up 6 bases and J gave up 4 bases, with 19 bases separating them. CDR3 size: 15 residues. CDR1 is SGHRS, CDR2 YFSETQ, per germline. CDR3 in amino acids: CASTVARERGTEAFF. The CDR3 DNA is TGCGCCAGCACCGTGGCCAGGGAGAGAGGCACTGAAGCTTTCTTT.

The V and J genes are TRBV18 and TRBJ2-5, with D possibly being TRBD2 (6 bases). Trimming pared 3 bases from V and 2 bases from J, leaving 10 bases between. The CDR3 is 14 amino acids. Germline CDR1 and CDR2: KGHSH and LQKENI. The CDR3 region is CASSPRGGQETQYF. CDR3 nucleotide sequence: TGTGCCAGCTCACCGAGGGGAGGTCAAGAGACCCAGTACTTC.

This clone was recorded a few times. The rearrangement links TRBV10-1 to TRBJ1-5; D remains ambiguous. CDR3 length: 13 residues. The germline CDR1 and CDR2 sequences are WNHNN and SYGVQD (reference sequence). The ends were cut back, 3 bases at V and 2 bases at J, with 5 bases in the middle. CDR3 in amino acids: CASSENGNQPQHF. The CDR3 nucleotides are TGCGCCAGCAGTGAAAATGGCAATCAGCCCCAGCATTTT.

Here the CDR3 reads CASQKARLFF. The DNA for the CDR3 is TGTGCCAGCCAGAAGGCCAGACTGTTTTTT. The V gene is TRBV28, the J gene TRBJ1-4; no reliable D call. V lost 8 bases to trimming and J lost 13 bases, with 11 bases between them. This CDR3 region has 10 residues. Germline-derived CDR1 and CDR2 are MDHEN and SYDVKM.

The genes are TRBV18 and TRBJ1-1; tentative D call: TRBD1 (5 bases). Per germline, CDR1 KGHSH and CDR2 LQKENI. The V and J ends lost 3 bases and 6 bases respectively, with 17 bases between them. This CDR3 is 15 amino acids long. The CDR3 spells CASSPIGTRAAEAFF. CDR3 bases: TGTGCCAGCTCACCGATTGGGACCCGTGCGGCTGAAGCTTTCTTT. Combining the CDR3 with reference TRBV18 and TRBJ1-1 gives the whole variable domain NAGVMQNPRHLVRRRGQEARLRCSPMKGHSHVYWYRQLPEEGLKFMVYLQKENIIDESGMPKERFSAEFPKEGPSILRIQQVVRGDSAAYFCASSPIGTRAAEAFFGQGTRLTVV.

This chain uses TRBV6-5 with TRBJ2-6; D unresolved. CDR3 length: 14 amino acids. Trimming shortened V by 8 bases and J by 4 bases, and 12 bases separated the two germline ends. The germline V gene encodes CDR1 MNHEY and CDR2 SVGAGI. This CDR3 is CASQLWSGANVLTF. Here the CDR3 DNA reads TGTGCCAGCCAACTCTGGTCCGGGGCCAACGTCCTGACTTTC.